Below, 19 T cell receptor beta chains from the same sample are listed, as sequenced in a study of blood T cells in healthy people across ages (dated by TCRdb to the mid-2010s). To prepare the library, 5' RACE was applied. Sequencer: Illumina HiSeq 2500. A second about 7 to 11 cycle PCR used a sample-barcoded 5' primer and a J-beta primer mix. TCRdb reran the public reads through fastp at Q25 and MiXCR, keeping productive beta chains. Each CDR3 protein gets just one entry, which takes the most common genes and DNA from the rows behind it. For this sample there are 550,000 to 700,000 distinct CDR3 sequences; 25% to 30% appear just once. Approximately 17% of the sample rests with the top ten. The specimen sequenced was blood. The receptors were gathered from a woman between 70 and 85 years old in good health.

In this sample, this clonotype turned up a few times. The junction and the germline gene differ at one end; a read error may be behind it. The V call is TRBV2, the J call TRBJ2-3; a weak D match, TRBD1 (6 bases). The CDR3 contains 17 residues. From germline, CDR1 is SNHLY and CDR2 FYNNEI. CDR3 loop: CASSDDTETGWSSTEYF. In nucleotides, the CDR3 is TGTGCCAGCAGTGACGACACCGAGACAGGATGGTCTTCTACGGAGTATTTT.

This clonotype was picked up a small number of times. This chain joins TRBV5-1 and TRBJ2-5, with TRBD2 matching 8 bases. The J call could be wrong; TRBJ2-7 is a better fit for the DNA end. CDR1 is SGHRS, CDR2 YFSETQ, per germline. The CDR3 is 15 residues long. CDR3 DNA: TGCGCCAGCAGCTTAGGGCGGGGGGCTACCTACGAGCAGTACTTC. This codes for CASSLGRGATYEQYF.

On this clonotype: Germline is not matched at one junction end, which may reflect a read error. The chain has TRBV20-1 and TRBJ2-7; D is unclear. Per the germline V gene, CDR1 is DFQATT and CDR2 is SNEGSKA (reference sequence). The length of the CDR3 is 15 residues. CDR3 sequence (DNA): TGCAGTGCTAGAGACCCGACCGAGGTCTCCTATGAGCAGTACTTC. Translated: CSARDPTEVSYEQYF.

This clonotype was seen more than once but under ten times. This chain links TRBV6-1 with TRBJ1-5; perhaps TRBD1 as D (6 bases). CDR1 is MNHNS and CDR2 is SASEGT in the germline V gene. The V end lost 8 bases, the J end lost 7 bases, and 21 bases lay between the germline ends. The CDR3 consists of 15 residues. The chain's CDR3 is CASREQGSIMQPQHF. CDR3 bases: TGTGCCAGCCGGGAACAGGGAAGTATCATGCAGCCCCAGCATTTT.

This clonotype came up a few times. The chain carries TRBV4-2 and TRBJ1-6, with a weak D call TRBD1 (5 bases). The V gene lost 4 bases and the J gene lost 4 bases, with 20 bases spanning the gap. Germline assignment: CDR1 LGHNA and CDR2 YNFKEQ. The CDR3 sequence is 18 residues long. CDR3 sequence reads: CASSPSRAGAAYNSPLHF. The DNA of the CDR3 is TGTGCCAGCAGCCCCAGCAGGGCAGGTGCCGCTTATAATTCACCCCTCCACTTT.

This clonotype appeared a few times. The CDR3 DNA is TGTGCCAGCAGCCAAGGACAGACTCAAGAGACCCAGTACTTC. Its translation is CASSQGQTQETQYF. The V call is TRBV3-1, the J call TRBJ2-1; D might be TRBD1 (5 bases). The better agreement between TRBJ2-5 and the DNA end casts doubt on the J call. From germline, CDR1 is LGHDT and CDR2 YNNKEL (reference sequence). The CDR3 is 14 residues long.

This clonotype has at least ten counts. This rearrangement joins TRBV11-3 to TRBJ2-5, with a weak D call TRBD2 (5 bases). The germline V and J ends were trimmed by 0 bases and 5 bases, with 16 bases remaining between them. The CDR3 sequence is 16 residues long. Germline V gives CDR1 SGHNT, CDR2 YENEEA. The CDR3 DNA reads as TGTGCCAGCAGCTTAGATCATGGCAAGCCGGGGGAGACCCAGTACTTC. Protein: CASSLDHGKPGETQYF.

There are a few counts of this clonotype. The rearrangement joins TRBV4-2 to TRBJ2-1; TRBD1 matches 9 bases. CDR1 and CDR2 (germline): LGHNA, YNFKEQ. The junction had 8 bases not matched to a gene; V was cut back by 4 bases and J by 4 bases. The CDR3 consists of 16 residues. The CDR3 region is CASSPDGDREYNEQFF. CDR3 bases: TGTGCCAGCAGCCCGGACGGGGACAGGGAGTACAATGAGCAGTTCTTC.

This clonotype was counted only a few times. This chain links TRBV7-9 with TRBJ2-1; 7 nucleotides line up with TRBD1. Germline assignment: CDR1 SEHNR and CDR2 FQNEAQ (reference sequence). The CDR3 sequence is 15 residues long. Trimming cost V 5 bases and J 6 bases; bases outside gene matches: 10. The CDR3 DNA reads as TGTGCCAGCAGCGCACCCGGGACAGTCTTCAATGAGCAGTTCTTC. This encodes CASSAPGTVFNEQFF.

In this sample, this clonotype turned up a few times. This chain connects TRBV2 to TRBJ2-7; 9 bases line up with TRBD1. This CDR3 is 15 amino acids long. CDR1 and CDR2 from the germline V gene are SNHLY and FYNNEI. V was pared by 8 bases and J by 5 bases, with 13 bases of the junction left unmatched. CDR3 in DNA: TGTGCCAGCCTTTATATCCGGACAGGGGTTAACGAGCAGTACTTC. As protein: CASLYIRTGVNEQYF.

In regard to this clonotype: The final CDR3 position lacks the conserved phenylalanine or tryptophan, pointing to a likely read error. V gene TRBV29-1 combines with J gene TRBJ1-1; D unresolved. CDR3 size: 11 residues. The germline CDR1 and CDR2 sequences are SQVTM and ANQGSEA. The ends were cut back, 6 bases at V and 0 bases at J, with 5 bases in the middle. This CDR3 is CSVAMNTEAFS. CDR3 sequence (DNA): TGCAGCGTCGCTATGAACACTGAAGCTTTCTCT.

This clonotype was detected once. The chain employs TRBV20-1 and TRBJ2-7; 8 bases are a match to TRBD1. With 6 bases clipped from V and 6 bases from J, the junction kept 13 bases outside the gene matches. Germline CDR1 reads DFQATT; CDR2 reads SNEGSKA (reference sequence). This CDR3 region has 14 residues. In DNA form, the CDR3 reads TGCAGTGCATACCCGGGACAGGTCTCACGCGAGCAGTACTTC. As protein: CSAYPGQVSREQYF.

The chain combines TRBV7-9 with TRBJ2-5; TRBD2 matches at 15 bases. The germline gives CDR1 SEHNR, CDR2 FQNEAQ (reference sequence). The V and J ends lost 5 bases and 4 bases, in that order; junction bases with no gene match: 11. The CDR3 is 18 residues long. The CDR3 is CASSTRTSGGAIGETQYF. The CDR3, as DNA: TGTGCCAGCAGCACTCGGACTAGCGGGGGGGCTATTGGAGAGACCCAGTACTTC.

The rearrangement links TRBV2 to TRBJ1-5, with D perhaps TRBD1 (5 bases). Germline CDR1 SNHLY, CDR2 FYNNEI. Trimming cost V 6 bases and J 0 bases, with 9 bases left between them. This CDR3 comprises 14 residues. The CDR3 spells CASRPDNSNQPQHF. CDR3 bases: TGTGCCAGCAGACCGGACAATAGCAATCAGCCCCAGCATTTT.

This rearrangement joins TRBV6-1 to TRBJ2-3; TRBD2 matches 7 bases. The junction had 10 bases not matched to a gene; V was cut back by 6 bases and J by 4 bases. CDR3 length: 15 amino acids. Germline lookup yields CDR1 MNHNS and CDR2 SASEGT. DNA for the CDR3: TGTGCCAGCAGCTTCTTGGGGAGGGATTCAGATACGCAGTATTTT. This gives the protein CASSFLGRDSDTQYF.

This clonotype was seen at least ten times. The rearrangement links TRBV12-3 or TRBV12-4 to TRBJ1-1; D call uncertain. V lost 3 bases and J 1 base, leaving 6 bases between the germline ends. The CDR3 is made up of 13 amino acids. Here the CDR3 DNA reads TGTGCCAGCAGTTTGTACAGGAACACTGAAGCTTTCTTT. It codes for CASSLYRNTEAFF.

The chain combines TRBV20-1 with TRBJ2-7, with D perhaps matching TRBD2 (5 bases). CDR3 size: 16 residues. Germline V gene lookup returns CDR1 DFQATT and CDR2 SNEGSKA (reference sequence). Trimming removed 0 bases from V and 0 bases from J, with 15 bases in between. The CDR3, as DNA: TGCAGTGCTAGAGACGTAGAGGGCCCTACCTCCTACGAGCAGTACTTC. This codes for CSARDVEGPTSYEQYF.

Worth noting for this clonotype: A read error may produce the germline difference seen at one junction end. V is TRBV24-1 and J is TRBJ2-4; 10 positions agree with TRBD1. The germline gives CDR1 KGHDR, CDR2 SFDVKD. The CDR3 runs 14 residues. CDR3 DNA sequence: TGTGCCTCCAGTGATCGGACAGGGGGGAACATTCAGTACTTC. It yields the protein CASSDRTGGNIQYF.

This clonotype is a singleton in its sample. The rearrangement uses TRBV5-1 and TRBJ1-1; TRBD1 aligns across 9 bases. Losses at the gene ends were 6 bases for V and 4 bases for J; bases not matched to a gene: 13. Germline lookup yields CDR1 SGHRS and CDR2 YFSETQ. CDR3 length: 16 residues. CDR3 loop: CASKAPGQGQITEAFF. CDR3 nucleotides: TGCGCCAGCAAAGCCCCGGGACAGGGACAAATCACTGAAGCTTTCTTT.